These 6 T cell receptor beta chains were sequenced from one sample in a study of CD8 T cells in Susac syndrome. An input of about 0.45 to 1 ug of RNA was subjected to reverse transcription using random hexamers. TCRdb used MiXCR to reprocess the immunoSEQ multiplex PCR reads, holding one entry per CDR3 protein. The sample yields roughly 150,000 distinct CDR3 sequences, around 96% seen once. What was sequenced was CD8+ T cells from PBMCs. The receptor set was obtained from a human donor with multiple sclerosis.

The CDR3: CASSRDLLGELFF. The CDR3 nucleotides read TGTGCCAGTTCACGGGACCTACTCGGGGAGCTGTTTTTT. The genes are TRBV6-1 and TRBJ2-2; D tentatively fits TRBD1 or TRBD2 (5 bases each). Trimming removed 9 bases at V and 7 bases at J, with 15 bases between. The CDR3 sequence is 13 residues long. Germline V gene sequence: CDR1 MNHNS, CDR2 SASEGT.

This chain connects TRBV20-1 to TRBJ1-2; D perhaps matches TRBD1 (6 bases). V lost 5 bases and J lost 3, with 16 bases in between. CDR1 and CDR2 from the germline V gene are DFQATT and SNEGSKA (reference sequence). There are 14 residues in the CDR3. The CDR3 region has the DNA TGCAGTGCTGGAGGCTTCGGGGGCGACTATGGCTACACCTTC. Encoded protein: CSAGGFGGDYGYTF.

The chain combines TRBV6-5 with TRBJ2-2; D unclear. Trimming stripped 8 bases from V and 4 bases from J, with 8 bases between. Per the germline V gene, CDR1 is MNHEY and CDR2 is SVGAGI. The CDR3 is 12 residues long. CDR3 amino acids: CASFSGTGELFF. For the CDR3, the DNA is TGTGCCAGCTTTAGTGGCACCGGGGAGCTGTTTTTT.

V gene TRBV20-1 combines with J gene TRBJ1-5; D gene uncertain. The CDR3 loop spans 16 amino acids. V lost 0 bases, J lost 1 base, and 13 bases lay in between. The germline V gene has CDR1 DFQATT and CDR2 SNEGSKA (reference sequence). The CDR3 sequence is CSAREARHGSNQPQHF. CDR3 coding DNA: TGCAGTGCTAGAGAGGCCCGACACGGAAGCAATCAGCCCCAGCATTTT.

The chain recombines TRBV4-1 with TRBJ2-4; 16 bases are shared with TRBD2. J was trimmed by 5 bases and V by 1 base; bases with no gene match: 8. The CDR3 covers 19 residues. CDR1 and CDR2 from the germline V gene are MGHRA and YSYEKL. CDR3 in DNA: TGCGCCAGCAGCCAAGGTCCGGGACTAGCGGGGGGGCGGCAAAACATTCAGTACTTC. Its translation is CASSQGPGLAGGRQNIQYF.

The chain uses TRBV28 and TRBJ1-6, with D possibly TRBD1 on 5 matching bases. Germline V gene lookup returns CDR1 MDHEN and CDR2 SYDVKM. V was clipped by 3 bases and J by 12 bases, with 12 bases between them. The CDR3 contains 13 residues. CDR3 protein: CASSFGDRQPLHF. The CDR3 nucleotides read TGTGCCAGCAGTTTTGGGGACCGACAACCCCTCCACTTT.